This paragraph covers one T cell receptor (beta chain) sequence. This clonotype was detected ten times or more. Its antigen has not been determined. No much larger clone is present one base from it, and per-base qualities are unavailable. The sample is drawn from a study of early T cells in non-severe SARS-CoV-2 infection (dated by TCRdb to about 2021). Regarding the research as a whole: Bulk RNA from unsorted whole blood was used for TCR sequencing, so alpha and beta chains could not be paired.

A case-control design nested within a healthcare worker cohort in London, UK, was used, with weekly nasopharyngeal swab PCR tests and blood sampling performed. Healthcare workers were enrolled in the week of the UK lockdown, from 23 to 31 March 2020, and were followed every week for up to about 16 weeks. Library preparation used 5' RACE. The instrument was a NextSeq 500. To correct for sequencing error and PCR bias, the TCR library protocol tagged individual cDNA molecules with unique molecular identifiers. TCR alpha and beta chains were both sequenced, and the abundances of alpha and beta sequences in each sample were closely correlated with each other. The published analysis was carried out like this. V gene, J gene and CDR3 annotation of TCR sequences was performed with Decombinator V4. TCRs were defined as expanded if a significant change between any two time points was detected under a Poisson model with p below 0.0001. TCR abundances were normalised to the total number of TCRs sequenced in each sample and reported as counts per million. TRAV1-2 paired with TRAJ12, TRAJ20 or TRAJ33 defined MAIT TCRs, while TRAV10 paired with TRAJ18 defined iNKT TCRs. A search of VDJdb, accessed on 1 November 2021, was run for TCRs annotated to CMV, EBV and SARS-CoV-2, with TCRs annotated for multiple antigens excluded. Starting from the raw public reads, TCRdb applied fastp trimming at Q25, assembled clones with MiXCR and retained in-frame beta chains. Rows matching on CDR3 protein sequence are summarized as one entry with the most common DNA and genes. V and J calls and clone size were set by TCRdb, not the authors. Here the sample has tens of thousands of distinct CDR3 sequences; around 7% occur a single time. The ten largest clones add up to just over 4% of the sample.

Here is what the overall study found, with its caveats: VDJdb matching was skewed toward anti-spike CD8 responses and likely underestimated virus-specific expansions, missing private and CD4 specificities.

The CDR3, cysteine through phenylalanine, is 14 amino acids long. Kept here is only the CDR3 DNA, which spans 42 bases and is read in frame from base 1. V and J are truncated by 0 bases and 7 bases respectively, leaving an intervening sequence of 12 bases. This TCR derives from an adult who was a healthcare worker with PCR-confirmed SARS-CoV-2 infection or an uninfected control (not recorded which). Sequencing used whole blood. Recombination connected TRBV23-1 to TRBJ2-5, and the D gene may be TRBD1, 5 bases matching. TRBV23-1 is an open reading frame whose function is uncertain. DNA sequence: TGCGCCAGCAGTCAATCGGGCCAAGGGGTGACCCAGTACTTC. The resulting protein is CASSQSGQGVTQYF.